This T cell receptor (beta chain) was sequenced for a study of molecular identifiers for immune sequencing clone quantification (dated by TCRdb to 2016 to 2019). Background on the whole study: In a replicate experiment, RNA from roughly 21,000 or 96,000 naive CD8 T cells was split into five aliquots, four of which were sequenced. This methods study benchmarked molecular-identifier clustering-based TCR repertoire sequencing (MIDCIRS) and TCR RNA copy counting, using CD8 T cells to do so. Beyond this particular receptor, the publication reports: Identical TCR molecules sharing a barcode could cause highly expanded clone sizes to be underestimated. In CMV-specific effector cells, over 97% of molecules were held by clones above 20 RNA copies, whereas under 1% of molecules were held by such clones in naive cells. Spiked-in Jurkat TCR RNA equivalent to a single cell was reported to be detectable even among approximately 1 million naive CD8 T cells. When barcode sub-clustering was omitted, TCR diversity was inflated by chimeric consensus sequences, with chimeras reaching as high as 47%. The naive libraries included spiked-in Jurkat TCR RNA (10 copies' worth), and this RNA is not part of the donor repertoire. Modeling estimated around 3.2 recovered TCR RNA copies per cell, compared with around 9.7 by digital PCR, which implies about 30% capture efficiency.

Library preparation employed PCR. TCRdb records NextSeq 500 as the sequencer. Bulk TCR libraries were made following a previously described method, with the TCR primers given in Table S5. Purification of total RNA was performed with the Qiagen AllPrep DNA/RNA kit. Before analysis, reads from multiple sequencing runs of the same library were pooled. The authors' pipeline ran thus. Reads were retained only if the reads had an exact TCR constant sequence, and the retained reads were trimmed to 150 nt and grouped according to their 12-nt molecular barcodes. Reads inside each barcode group were sub-clustered using a 15% Levenshtein threshold, and a quality-weighted consensus sequence was constructed for each RNA molecule. Non-functional sequences were excluded, and lower-count sequences lying one edit away from another sequence were also excluded. On the basis of fitting two negative binomial distributions, barcode sub-clusters with fewer than 20% of the maximum read count were discarded. The public reads were reprocessed in TCRdb via fastp at Q25 and MiXCR, keeping in-frame beta chains. Each entry merges the rows of one CDR3 protein and shows their most common DNA and genes. The V and J calls were not made by the authors but by TCRdb's processing. This sample lists approximately 500,000 distinct CDR3 sequences; 25% were detected once. The top ten constitute just over 0.75% of the sample.

Note on this clonotype: This clone's antigen is unknown. The sample holds no much larger clone one base away, and base qualities are not on file.

Per the germline V gene, MNHEY is the CDR1 and SVGEGT is the CDR2. From the cysteine through the phenylalanine, the CDR3 covers 16 amino acids. This entry keeps only the CDR3 DNA: 48 bases, framed from base 1. The germline ends are 19 bases apart after V is trimmed by 3 bases and J by 4 bases. Libraries of naive CD8 T cells were built from approximately 22,000 to 940,000 sorted cells, with 10%, 30% or 50% of the purified RNA used. On a BD FACSAria II, naive CD8 T cells were FACS-sorted as CD8+CD4-CCR7+CD45RA+ and collected into RLT Plus buffer. To test detection sensitivity, Jurkat RNA equivalent to roughly eleven TCR copies was spiked into samples of about 19,000-1,000,000 naive CD8 T cells. CD8 T cells were enriched with RosetteSep CD8+ T Cell Enrichment Cocktail and Ficoll-Paque, followed by ACK red cell lysis.

This TCR was recovered from a human donor in good health. Some libraries in this study had Jurkat cell RNA spiked in. Recombination joined TRBV6-2 or TRBV6-3 with TRBJ2-7, and possibly TRBD1, on 6 matching bases. The sample consisted of naive CD8+ T cells from blood, with Jurkat cell RNA spiked in. The cell subset or site tag for this specimen amounts to: FACS-sorted CD8+CD4-CCR7+CD45RA+ naive T cells. The CDR3 amino acid sequence is: CASSYPGQSMNYEQYF. In nucleotide form, the sequence is TGTGCCAGCAGTTATCCGGGACAAAGTATGAATTACGAGCAGTACTTC.